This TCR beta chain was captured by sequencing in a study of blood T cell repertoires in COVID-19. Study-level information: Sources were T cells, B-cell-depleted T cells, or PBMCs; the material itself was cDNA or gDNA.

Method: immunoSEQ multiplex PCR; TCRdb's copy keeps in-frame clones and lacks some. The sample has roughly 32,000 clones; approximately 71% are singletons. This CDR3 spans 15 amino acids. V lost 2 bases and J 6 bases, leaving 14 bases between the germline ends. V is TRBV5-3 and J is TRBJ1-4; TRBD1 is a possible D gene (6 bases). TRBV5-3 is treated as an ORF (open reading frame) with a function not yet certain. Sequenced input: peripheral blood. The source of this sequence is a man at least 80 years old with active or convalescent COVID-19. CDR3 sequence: CARSLTGNLDEKLFF. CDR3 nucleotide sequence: TGTGCCAGAAGCTTAACAGGGAATTTAGATGAAAAACTGTTTTTT.